What follows are 13 T cell receptor beta chains derived from one specimen sequenced in a study of molecular identifiers for immune sequencing clone quantification. TCRdb itself ran the PCR reads through MiXCR, one entry per CDR3 protein. The sample has some 650,000 distinct CDR3 sequences; 15% to 20% are singletons. Sequencing used naive CD8+ T cells from blood, with Jurkat cell RNA spiked in. Subset specified: FACS-sorted CD8+CD4-CCR7+CD45RA+ naive T cells. The receptor source for this set is a human donor in good health. Some libraries in this study had Jurkat cell RNA spiked in.

V usage is TRBV15 and J usage is TRBJ2-1; 12 nucleotides line up with TRBD2. V lost 4 bases and J lost 4; bases outside the gene matches: 26. The germline CDR1 and CDR2 sequences are LNHNV and YYDKDF (reference sequence). CDR3 length equals 23 residues. CDR3 sequence: CATSIPGATSGRGGALPYNEQFF. The CDR3 region has the DNA TGTGCCACCAGCATTCCCGGCGCGACTAGCGGGAGAGGGGGGGCCTTGCCATACAATGAGCAGTTCTTC. The whole variable domain, filled in from reference TRBV15 and TRBJ2-1, reads DAMVIQNPRYQVTQFGKPVTLSCSQTLNHNVMYWYQQKSSQAPKLLFHYYDKDFNNEADTPDNFQSRRPNTSFCFLDIRSPGLGDTAMYLCATSIPGATSGRGGALPYNEQFFGPGTRLTVL.

At least ten counts were recorded for this clonotype. The CDR3 sequence is CASSPREGENQPQHF. The DNA of the CDR3 is TGTGCCAGCAGTCCTCGGGAGGGGGAGAATCAGCCCCAGCATTTT. The chain employs TRBV12-3 or TRBV12-4 and TRBJ1-5, with D maybe TRBD1 (6 bases). V lost 5 bases, J lost 4 bases, and 15 bases lay in between. The CDR3 consists of 15 residues.

There are many counts of this clonotype. The gene calls are TRBV7-9 and TRBJ2-3, with D possibly TRBD1 on 5 matching bases. V dropped 4 bases and J dropped 4 bases, with 12 bases sitting between them. Germline V gene lookup returns CDR1 SEHNR and CDR2 FQNEAQ (reference sequence). CDR3 size: 14 residues. CDR3: CASSWQGIADTQYF. CDR3 bases: TGTGCCAGCAGCTGGCAGGGTATCGCAGATACGCAGTATTTT.

Comment on this clonotype: Since a much larger clone is just one base distant, this may be a read error. The genes are TRBV12-3 or TRBV12-4 and TRBJ2-3; D assignment may be TRBD1 or TRBD2 (5 bases each). The CDR3 totals 15 residues. Trimming removed 4 bases from V and 1 base from J, with 12 bases in between. The CDR3 DNA reads as TGTGCCAGCAGTTCGTCGCAGGGAGGCACAGATACGCAGTATTTT. As protein: CASSSSQGGTDTQYF.

The chain recombines TRBV4-1 with TRBJ2-5; D may be TRBD1 or TRBD2 (5 bases each). Germline V CDR1 and CDR2: MGHRA, YSYEKL. Trimming removed 0 bases at V and 5 bases at J, with 13 bases between. The length of the CDR3 is 15 residues. CDR3 protein: CASSQEEWDGETQYF. CDR3 nucleotides: TGCGCCAGCAGCCAAGAAGAATGGGACGGGGAGACCCAGTACTTC.

Concerning this clonotype: The junction does not match germline at one end; this may be a read error. J is TRBJ2-1 and V is TRBV11-2; D is uncertain. The CDR3 spans 14 residues. Germline loops: CDR1 SGHAT, CDR2 FQNNGV. The CDR3 region is CASSPARIVNEQLF. CDR3 nucleotides: TGTGCCAGCAGCCCAGCTAGGATTGTCAATGAGCAGCTCTTC.

This chain connects TRBV11-2 to TRBJ2-5; TRBD1 might be the D (6 bases). The V gene lost 1 base and the J gene lost 5 bases, with 14 bases spanning the gap. Per the germline V gene, CDR1 is SGHAT and CDR2 is FQNNGV. The CDR3 covers 15 residues. CDR3 bases: TGTGCCAGCAGCTTAGTGGGGGCAACATTGGAGACCCAGTACTTC. It translates to CASSLVGATLETQYF.

The chain links TRBV12-3 or TRBV12-4 to TRBJ1-1; a weak D match, TRBD1 (5 bases). The CDR3 contains 16 residues. V was clipped by 3 bases and J by 2 bases, with 16 bases between them. The CDR3 nucleotides read TGTGCCAGCAGTTTCTGGCCAGGGCCGGTAAACACTGAAGCTTTCTTT. Protein product: CASSFWPGPVNTEAFF.

This clonotype was counted many times. The rearrangement links TRBV9 to TRBJ1-3; D unclear. The CDR3 is 15 amino acids. Germline CDR1 is SGDLS and CDR2 is YYNGEE. V lost 1 base and J 0 bases, leaving 8 bases between the germline ends. The CDR3 sequence: CASSVTDDSGNTIYF. The CDR3 nucleotides are TGTGCCAGCAGCGTAACTGACGACTCTGGAAACACCATATATTTT. The whole variable domain, remainder taken from reference TRBV9 and TRBJ1-3, is DSGVTQTPKHLITATGQRVTLRCSPRSGDLSVYWYQQSLDQGLQFLIQYYNGEERAKGNILERFSAQQFPDLHSELNLSSLELGDSALYFCASSVTDDSGNTIYFGEGSWLTVV.

The rearrangement uses TRBV6-2 or TRBV6-3 and TRBJ2-3; D not resolved. This CDR3 is 15 amino acids long. The ends were cut back, 4 bases at V and 4 bases at J, with 15 bases in the middle. Germline assignment: CDR1 MNHEY and CDR2 SVGEGT. In DNA, the CDR3 is TGTGCCAGCAGTTCGCCGGCCCGCCTCGCAGATACGCAGTATTTT. This encodes CASSSPARLADTQYF.

About this clonotype: This may stem from a read error, because a much larger clone lies one nucleotide away. The chain has TRBV20-1 and TRBJ2-7; D call uncertain. The CDR3 has 14 residues. Germline CDR1 is DFQATT and CDR2 is SNEGSKA (reference sequence). CDR3 sequence (DNA): TGCAGTGCTAGGTACAGTAGAACCTCCTGCGAGCAGTACTTC. This gives the protein CSARYSRTSCEQYF.

This clonotype showed up just a few times. The rearrangement joins TRBV28 to TRBJ1-2, with D maybe TRBD1 (5 bases). Per the germline V gene, CDR1 is MDHEN and CDR2 is SYDVKM. V was clipped by 0 bases and J by 6 bases, with 14 bases between them. CDR3 size: 15 residues. The CDR3 DNA is TGTGCCAGCAGTTTATGGACAGAGGGTTCGCATGGCTACACCTTC. Amino acids: CASSLWTEGSHGYTF.

This clonotype occurred many times. The DNA of the CDR3 is TGTGCCAGCACCCTAGGTGGGGGGGGGCCTGAGCAGTTCTTC. Protein sequence: CASTLGGGGPEQFF. The chain links TRBV9 to TRBJ2-1, with a possible D match to TRBD2 (7 bases). This CDR3 spans 14 amino acids. Trimming took 6 bases from V and 9 from J, leaving 19 bases between them. Germline CDR1 reads SGDLS; CDR2 reads YYNGEE.